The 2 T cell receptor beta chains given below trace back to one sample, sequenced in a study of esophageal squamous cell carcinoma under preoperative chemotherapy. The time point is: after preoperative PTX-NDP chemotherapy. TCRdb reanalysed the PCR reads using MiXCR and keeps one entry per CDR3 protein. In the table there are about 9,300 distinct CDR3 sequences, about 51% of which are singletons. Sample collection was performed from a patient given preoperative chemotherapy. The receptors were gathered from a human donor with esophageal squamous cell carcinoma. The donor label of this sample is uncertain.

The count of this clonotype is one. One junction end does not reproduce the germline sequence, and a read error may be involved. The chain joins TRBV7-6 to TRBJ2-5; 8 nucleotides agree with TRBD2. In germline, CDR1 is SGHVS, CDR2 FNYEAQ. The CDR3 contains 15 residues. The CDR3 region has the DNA TGTGCCAGCAGCTTGGGACTAGGGAAGAGCAATCGGCTGTTCTTC. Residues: CASSLGLGKSNRLFF.

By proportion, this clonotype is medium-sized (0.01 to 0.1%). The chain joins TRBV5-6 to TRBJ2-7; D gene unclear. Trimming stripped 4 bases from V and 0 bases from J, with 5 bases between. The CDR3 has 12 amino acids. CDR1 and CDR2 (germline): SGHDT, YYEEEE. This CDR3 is CASSLSSYEQYF. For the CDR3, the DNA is TGTGCCAGCAGCCTAAGCTCCTACGAGCAGTACTTC.